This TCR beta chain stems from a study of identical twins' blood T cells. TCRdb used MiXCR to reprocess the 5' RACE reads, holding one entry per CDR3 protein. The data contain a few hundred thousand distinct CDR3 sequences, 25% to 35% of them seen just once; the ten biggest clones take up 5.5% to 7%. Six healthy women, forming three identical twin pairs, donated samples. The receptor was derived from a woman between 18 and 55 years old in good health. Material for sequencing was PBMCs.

CDR3 DNA sequence: TGCGCCAGCCGAGGACAGGGAAGCGAAAAACTGTTTTTT. This encodes CASRGQGSEKLFF. The J gene is TRBJ1-4, the V gene TRBV5-1; 8 nucleotides match TRBD1. The CDR3 is made up of 13 amino acids. Per the germline V gene, CDR1 is SGHRS and CDR2 is YFSETQ. V shed 7 bases, J shed 8 bases, and the junction held 7 bases outside the gene matches.